This note documents a single TCR beta chain sequence. The antigen remains unidentified. The sample comes from a study of hypomethylating agent response in myelodysplastic syndrome. Whole-study context: Patients with myelodysplastic syndrome were some 10 male and 2 female. Study outcomes and limitations: More novel clonotypes appeared in responders; more contracted clonotypes appeared in non-responders after treatment.

This CDR3 has 8 amino acids. CDR1 is SQVTM and CDR2 is ANQGSEA in the germline V gene. Trimming shortened V by 4 bases and J by 8 bases, and 2 bases separated the two germline ends. Clones were read by immunoSEQ multiplex PCR, and TCRdb kept only the in-frame ones, dropping some. The top ten hold just over 9.5% of the sample, which has 6,000 or so clones, around four fifths seen once. V is TRBV29-1 and J is TRBJ1-2, with D uncertain. Sequences were derived from bone marrow, sampled before or after starting hypomethylating agent treatment for myelodysplastic syndrome (not recorded which). The TCR was taken from a human donor with myelodysplastic syndrome. CDR3 region: CSVGGYTF. As DNA, the CDR3 is TGCAGCGTTGGAGGCTACACCTTC.